These 3 T cell receptor beta chains were sequenced from one sample in a study of patients and donors after allogeneic stem cell transplantation. TCRdb reanalysed the RT-PCR reads using MiXCR and keeps one entry per CDR3 protein. The sample contains about 57,000 distinct CDR3 sequences, more than 10% of which appear only once. Sequencing was carried out using blood, either unsorted or a sorted T cell fraction (not recorded which). Receptors originate from a human donor who was either an allogeneic HSCT recipient or a stem cell or donor lymphocyte infusion donor (not recorded which). It is not recorded whose cells these are; they may come from a transplant donor.

The chain combines TRBV7-9 with TRBJ2-7; TRBD1 or TRBD2 may be the D gene (5 bases each). V was pared by 5 bases and J by 4 bases, with 21 bases between. Germline lookup yields CDR1 SEHNR and CDR2 FQNEAQ (reference sequence). This CDR3 has 16 amino acids. Written as DNA, the CDR3 is TGTGCCAGCAGCCTACAAGCTGAGGGACCAGAATACGAGCAGTACTTC. It codes for CASSLQAEGPEYEQYF.

This clonotype came up a few times. The rearrangement joins TRBV6-5 to TRBJ1-1; D gene ambiguous. The ends were cut back, 2 bases at V and 1 base at J, with 5 bases in the middle. This CDR3 contains 13 residues. Per germline, CDR1 MNHEY and CDR2 SVGAGI. The CDR3 DNA reads TGTGCCAGCAGTTACGAGTGGAACACTGAAGCTTTCTTT. Encoded protein: CASSYEWNTEAFF.

The DNA for the CDR3 is TGTGCCAGCAGCCCTAGCGCAGATACGCAGTATTTT. Encoded protein: CASSPSADTQYF. The chain employs TRBV7-9 and TRBJ2-3, with a possible D match to TRBD2 (6 bases). This CDR3 is 12 amino acids long. V dropped 5 bases and J dropped 4 bases, with 7 bases sitting between them. Germline V lookup: CDR1 SEHNR, CDR2 FQNEAQ (reference sequence).